The following is a T cell receptor beta chain sequence with its context. Antigen: not known. The CDR3 has 15 residues. Germline lookup yields CDR1 WSHSY and CDR2 SAAADI. Losses at the gene ends were 6 bases for V and 5 bases for J; bases not matched to a gene: 7. The assay was immunoSEQ multiplex PCR, and TCRdb's table has in-frame clones only and misses some. The sample has more than 2 million clones, about 94% seen once; the top ten hold around 0.13%. The source of the sample is a study of shared clonotypes between healthy human individuals. Notes on the study in general: Some naive CD4 clonotypes, around 5%, turned up in common across several donors.

Material: naive CD4+ T cells sorted from blood. Described subset: CD45RA+ positively selected. The genes are TRBV10-2 and TRBJ1-6; 7 bases fit TRBD1. This TCR came from a man between 18 and 29 years old in good health. CDR3 region: CASSEGTAHNSPLHF. The CDR3 DNA follows: TGCGCCAGCAGCGAGGGGACAGCCCATAATTCACCCCTCCACTTT.